The rows below give T cell receptor beta chains drawn from one sample of a study of shared clonotypes between healthy human individuals. Assay: immunoSEQ multiplex PCR; the TCRdb copy retains only in-frame clones and omits some. The sample includes 2 million to 2.5 million clones, around 93% seen only once; the top ten take 0.37%. The specimen sequenced was naive CD4+ T cells from PBMCs. These receptors were taken from a man aged 18 to 30 in good health. Some clones in this sample may be carry-over from other donors' samples. Both conserved end residues are part of each CDR3. The order of the fields is D gene, V gene, J gene, clone size, CDR3 DNA, CDR3 protein. A D gene is named only where the DNA matches it firmly. Clone size is given for some rows only: seen once, a few or many times, or a class if the clone is expanded.

-	TRBV6-5	TRBJ2-3	once	TGTGCCAGCAGGGGCGGTGGGGTCGCCACAGATACGCAGTATTTT	CASRGGGVATDTQYF
TRBD2	TRBV18	TRBJ2-1	-	TGTGCCAGCTCACCTTCTGGGACTAGCGGGAGCATAAATGAGCAGTTCTTC	CASSPSGTSGSINEQFF
-	TRBV7-9	TRBJ1-1	-	TGTGCCAGCAGCCCGACAGCCGGGGCGGACACTGAAGCTTTCTTT	CASSPTAGADTEAFF
TRBD1	TRBV4-3	TRBJ1-4	-	TGCGCCAGCAGCCAAGTTCCAGGGGGGTTGAATGAAAAACTGTTTTTT	CASSQVPGGLNEKLFF
-	TRBV6-7	TRBJ2-6	-	TGTGCCAGCAGGAAGTACCGGGCCGACTCTGGGGCCAACGTCCTGACTTTC	CASRKYRADSGANVLTF
-	TRBV6-5	TRBJ1-1	-	TGTGCCAGCAGTTACTATCGCGGAACTGAAGCTTTCTTT	CASSYYRGTEAFF
TRBD1	TRBV5-1	TRBJ2-5	-	TGCGCCAGCAGCTTCGGCACAGGGGGCGCGGGGTACCAAGAGACCCAGTACTTC	CASSFGTGGAGYQETQYF
-	TRBV5-6	TRBJ2-5	-	TGTGCCAGCAGCTTGGCGGAGGGGTTCCAAGAGACCCAGTACTTC	CASSLAEGFQETQYF
-	TRBV30	TRBJ1-5	-	TGTGCCTGGAGTGTACCACAGGGTCGGTTTCAGCCCCAGCATTTT	CAWSVPQGRFQPQHF
-	TRBV9	TRBJ2-5	-	TGTGCCAGCAGCGTAGTGTCACAAGAGACCCAGTACTTC	CASSVVSQETQYF
-	TRBV9	TRBJ2-3	once	TGTGCCAGCAGCGTAGCTACGCGCGCGGGCACAGATACGCAGTATTTT	CASSVATRAGTDTQYF
-	TRBV29-1	TRBJ2-5	-	TGCAGCGTTGAATTATCCGGAGAGACCCAGTACTTC	CSVELSGETQYF
-	TRBV28	TRBJ1-5	few	TGTGCCAGCAGACGGGAAGGGAATCAGCCCCAGCATTTT	CASRREGNQPQHF
-	TRBV7-8	TRBJ1-3	-	TGTGCCAGCAGCTTCATTTCCGGATTCGGAAACACCATATATTTT	CASSFISGFGNTIYF
-	TRBV2	TRBJ1-1	-	TGTGCCAGCAGTTTAATGACAGTTAACACTGAAGCTTTCTTT	CASSLMTVNTEAFF
TRBD2	TRBV6-6	TRBJ2-1	-	TGTGCCAGCAGTTCCTTAATCGGGACTACCTACAATGAGCAGTTCTTC	CASSSLIGTTYNEQFF
TRBD1	TRBV27	TRBJ2-3	-	TGTGCCAGCAGTTTCCGGGACAGGGGGAAGAGGGATACGCAGTATTTT	CASSFRDRGKRDTQYF
TRBD2	TRBV5-4	TRBJ2-7	-	TGTGCCAGCAGCCCCGGGACTAGCCTTCGCGAGCAGTACTTC	CASSPGTSLREQYF
-	TRBV28	TRBJ1-2	-	TGTGCCAGCAGTTTACAGGCCGGACCATATGGCTACACCTTC	CASSLQAGPYGYTF
-	TRBV7-9	TRBJ1-1	-	TGTGCCAGCAGCGTGAGGGCCGAAAGGGGGACTGAAGCTTTCTTT	CASSVRAERGTEAFF
TRBD2	TRBV5-4	TRBJ2-3	-	TGTGCCAGCAGCTTGGGACTAGCGGGACCGAGAGATACGCAGTATTTT	CASSLGLAGPRDTQYF
TRBD1	TRBV6-5	TRBJ2-5	-	TGTGCCAGCAGGGGGACAGGAGCTCAAGAGACCCAGTACTTC	CASRGTGAQETQYF
-	TRBV28	TRBJ2-6	-	TGTGCCAGCAGCCTCAGCAGCTCTGGGGCCAACGTCCTGACTTTC	CASSLSSSGANVLTF
-	TRBV5-4	TRBJ1-1	-	TGTGCCAGCAGCCATAAGAGGGCCGAAGTTGAAGCTTTCTTT	CASSHKRAEVEAFF
-	TRBV2	TRBJ1-4	-	TGTGCCAGCAGTGTACTTGGCGGTGAAAAACTGTTTTTT	CASSVLGGEKLFF